The rows below give T cell receptor beta chains drawn from one sample of a study of T cells in Graves' hyperthyroidism and ophthalmopathy. TCRdb reprocessed the multiplex PCR reads with MiXCR, giving one entry per CDR3 protein. The top ten hold 7% to 7.5% of the sample, which has over 650,000 distinct CDR3 sequences, roughly 46% seen once. What was sequenced was peripheral blood or thyroid tissue (not recorded which). These TCRs come from an adult man with Graves' disease, either hyperthyroidism or ophthalmopathy (not recorded which). The CDR3 runs from the conserved cysteine through the conserved F or W. The D gene is left open where the match is weak. Some rows have no size entry. The others give once, few or many, or a class for an expanded clone.

d_call,clone_size,v_call,j_call,cdr3_nt,cdr3_aa
.,many,TRBV24-1,TRBJ1-2,TGTGCCACCAGTGACCCCGACAGGCTTTTGGATGGCTACACCTTC,CATSDPDRLLDGYTF
.,.,TRBV2,TRBJ1-4,TGTGCCAGCAGTTGGACTTCCCCTAATGAAAAACTGTTTTTT,CASSWTSPNEKLFF
.,.,TRBV29-1,TRBJ1-6,TGCAGCAGTGGGGATCTGTTTTCACCCCTCCACTTT,CSSGDLFSPLHF
.,.,TRBV7-9,TRBJ2-7,TGTGCCAGCAGTTACTCGCGGATGTGGGAGCAGTACTTC,CASSYSRMWEQYF
.,.,TRBV11-2,TRBJ1-5,TGTGCCAGCAGTTTATGGGGATTTAGCAATCAGCCCCAGCATTTT,CASSLWGFSNQPQHF
.,.,TRBV7-9,TRBJ1-2,TGTGCCAGCAGCTTAGCGAACCGGGAGCAAGGGGGGAACTATGGCTACACCTTC,CASSLANREQGGNYGYTF
.,.,TRBV7-8,TRBJ2-6,TGTGCCAGCAGCCTCTTCTCAGGGGGGGCCAACGTCCTGACTTTC,CASSLFSGGANVLTF
TRBD1,few,TRBV4-2,TRBJ1-1,TGTGCCAGCACCTGGGACAGGGCTTTGCTCACTGAAGCTTTCTTT,CASTWDRALLTEAFF
.,once,TRBV15,TRBJ2-3,TGTGCCACCAGCAGAGGCCGGTTCGCAGATACGCAGTATTTT,CATSRGRFADTQYF
.,.,TRBV7-6,TRBJ2-7,TGTGCCAGCAGCGCCCGACCGGACTCCTACGAGCAGTACTTC,CASSARPDSYEQYF
TRBD1,.,TRBV5-1,TRBJ1-2,TGCGCCAGCAGCTTGACCCCCCCCGGGACAGGGGCGGGCTACACCTTC,CASSLTPPGTGAGYTF
.,.,TRBV7-9,TRBJ1-2,TGTGCCAGCAGCTTAGATCAGCGTGACTATGGCTACACCTTC,CASSLDQRDYGYTF
.,.,TRBV5-1,TRBJ1-2,TGCGCCAGCAGCTTGGAGGGACACCCCTATGGCTACACCTTC,CASSLEGHPYGYTF
TRBD1,many,TRBV7-8,TRBJ2-5,TGTGCCAGCAGCTGGACAGGGTTTGGAATGGAGACCCAGTACTTC,CASSWTGFGMETQYF
TRBD2,few,TRBV19,TRBJ2-2,TGTGCCAGTAGCGGGAGGGCCGGGGAGCTGTTTTTT,CASSGRAGELFF
.,many,TRBV7-9,TRBJ1-1,TGTGCCAGCAGCTCATCAGAGAACACTGAAGCTTTCTTT,CASSSSENTEAFF
.,few,TRBV6-5,TRBJ1-5,TGTGCCAGCAGTTACTTGAAGGGGACGGCCCAGCCCCAGCATTTT,CASSYLKGTAQPQHF
TRBD1,.,TRBV12-3/TRBV12-4,TRBJ1-5,TGTGCCAGCAGTCTCACCCTTACAGGGGGCAATGATCAGCCCCAGCATTTT,CASSLTLTGGNDQPQHF
TRBD1,many,TRBV24-1,TRBJ1-2,TGTGCCACCAGTGCAGGGGGCTTTGATGGCTACACCTTC,CATSAGGFDGYTF
.,.,TRBV2,TRBJ2-5,TGTGCCAGCAGTGAAATTGGGTTCCAAGAGACCCAGTACTTC,CASSEIGFQETQYF
.,once,TRBV7-9,TRBJ1-5,TGTGCCAGCAGCCCAAGCGGACTGGGGAATCAGCCCCAGCATTTT,CASSPSGLGNQPQHF
.,few,TRBV14,TRBJ1-1,TGTGCCAGCAGCCAAACAGGGTACCTAACTGAAGCTTTCTTT,CASSQTGYLTEAFF
TRBD1,.,TRBV5-1,TRBJ2-7,TGCGCCAGCAGCTGGGGGCCGGGACAGGGATCCTACGAGCAGTACTTC,CASSWGPGQGSYEQYF
.,few,TRBV10-3,TRBJ1-5,TGTGCCAGCAGTGACGGACACTTAGGGATGAGCAATCAGCCCCAGCATTTT,CASSDGHLGMSNQPQHF
TRBD1,.,TRBV29-1,TRBJ1-2,TGCAGCAGCCCAACGGTAGGACAGGGCTATGGCTACACCTTC,CSSPTVGQGYGYTF
.,few,TRBV29-1,TRBJ1-2,TGCAGCGTTGAAGGCACGACAGGTGCCGACTATGGCTACACCTTC,CSVEGTTGADYGYTF
.,.,TRBV19,TRBJ1-1,TGTGCCAGTATTTGGAACACTGAAGCTTTCTTT,CASIWNTEAFF
.,few,TRBV7-8,TRBJ2-2,TGTGCCAGCAGCTTATGGGGCGCCGACACCGGGGAGCTGTTTTTT,CASSLWGADTGELFF
.,many,TRBV6-5,TRBJ2-7,TGTGCCAGCACGGCGGGACACCTCTACGAGCAGTACTTC,CASTAGHLYEQYF
TRBD1,few,TRBV7-2,TRBJ1-1,TGTGCCAGCAGTCCGACAGGGCGAGGCGGCACTGAAGCTTTCTTT,CASSPTGRGGTEAFF
.,once,TRBV24-1,TRBJ2-5,TGTGCCACCAGTGATCGAGGGGCGCGAGAGACCCAGTACTTC,CATSDRGARETQYF
.,.,TRBV7-9,TRBJ2-7,TGTGCCAGCAGCTCCCGTACTGGGGGAACCTACGAGCAGTACTTC,CASSSRTGGTYEQYF
TRBD1,many,TRBV19,TRBJ1-2,TGTGCCAGTAGAACTCCGGGACAGGGGCACTATGGCTACACCTTC,CASRTPGQGHYGYTF
.,.,TRBV25-1,TRBJ1-4,TGTGCCAGCTTAGCGCAAGGCGGAGCTAATGAAAAACTGTTTTTT,CASLAQGGANEKLFF
.,.,TRBV10-3,TRBJ1-3,TGTGCCAGCAGATCAGCCAGTCTTTTCTCTGGAAACACCATATATTTT,CASRSASLFSGNTIYF
.,.,TRBV7-8,TRBJ1-5,TGTGCCAGCAGCCCACGGACACCGCGGCCCCAGCATTTT,CASSPRTPRPQHF
TRBD1,many,TRBV15,TRBJ1-2,TGTGCCACCAGCAGAGCAGAGACAGGGAACTATGGCTACACCTTC,CATSRAETGNYGYTF
TRBD1,many,TRBV2,TRBJ2-5,TGTGCCAGCGTAACTGACAGGGGACTTCAAGAGACCCAGTACTTC,CASVTDRGLQETQYF
.,few,TRBV19,TRBJ2-7,TGTGCCAGTCGGTCCCGGGGAAGGGCTGACGAGCAGTACTTC,CASRSRGRADEQYF
.,many,TRBV20-1,TRBJ1-2,TGCAGTGCTAGAGTAGGTGGCGGTGGCTACACCTTC,CSARVGGGGYTF
.,.,TRBV9,TRBJ1-3,TGTGCCAGCAGCGCAACTTGGGGAAACACCATATATTTT,CASSATWGNTIYF
.,few,TRBV7-8,TRBJ1-2,TGTGCCAGCAGCTTGGGCCTGACAGAGGATAACTATGGCTACACCTTC,CASSLGLTEDNYGYTF
TRBD2,.,TRBV19,TRBJ2-2,TGTGCCAGTAACCTACTAGCGGGAGCAGTCGGGGAGCTGTTTTTT,CASNLLAGAVGELFF
.,many,TRBV29-1,TRBJ1-2,TGCAGCGTCTCGGACCCCGGGAGTGGCTACACCTTC,CSVSDPGSGYTF
.,many,TRBV20-1,TRBJ1-2,TGCAGTGCTAGAGTAGGGGGGGCGGATGGCTACACCTTC,CSARVGGADGYTF